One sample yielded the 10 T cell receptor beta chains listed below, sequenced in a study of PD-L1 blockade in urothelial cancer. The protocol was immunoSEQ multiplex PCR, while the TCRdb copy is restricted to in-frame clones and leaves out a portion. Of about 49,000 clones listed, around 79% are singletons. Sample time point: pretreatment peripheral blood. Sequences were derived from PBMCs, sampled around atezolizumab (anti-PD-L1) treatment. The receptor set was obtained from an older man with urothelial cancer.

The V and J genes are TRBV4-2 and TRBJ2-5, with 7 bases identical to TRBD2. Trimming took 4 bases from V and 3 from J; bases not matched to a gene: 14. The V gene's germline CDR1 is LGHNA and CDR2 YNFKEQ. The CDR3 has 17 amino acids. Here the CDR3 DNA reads TGTGCCAGCAGCCGGAGCCCCAGGACGGGAGGAGAAGAGACCCAGTACTTC. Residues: CASSRSPRTGGEETQYF.

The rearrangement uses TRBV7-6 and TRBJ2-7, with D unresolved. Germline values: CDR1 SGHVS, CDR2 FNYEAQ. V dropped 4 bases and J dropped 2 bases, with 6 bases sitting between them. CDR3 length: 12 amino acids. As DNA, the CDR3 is TGTGCCAGCAGCTCCCTACCCTACGAGCAGTACTTC. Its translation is CASSSLPYEQYF. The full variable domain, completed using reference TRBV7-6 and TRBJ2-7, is GAGVSQSPRYKVTKRGQDVALRCDPISGHVSLYWYRQALGQGPEFLTYFNYEAQQDKSGLPNDRFSAERPEGSISTLTIQRTEQRDSAMYRCASSSLPYEQYFGPGTRLTVT.

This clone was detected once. For the CDR3, the DNA is TGTGCCAGCAGCTTGTCAGGACTGCTCTCTGGGGCCAACGTCCTGACTTTC. Translated, it gives CASSLSGLLSGANVLTF. This rearrangement joins TRBV5-5 to TRBJ2-6, with TRBD2 as a possible D gene (5 bases). The V gene's germline CDR1 is SGHKS and CDR2 YYEKEE (reference sequence). The ends were cut back, 1 base at V and 0 bases at J, with 11 bases in the middle. This CDR3 region has 17 residues.

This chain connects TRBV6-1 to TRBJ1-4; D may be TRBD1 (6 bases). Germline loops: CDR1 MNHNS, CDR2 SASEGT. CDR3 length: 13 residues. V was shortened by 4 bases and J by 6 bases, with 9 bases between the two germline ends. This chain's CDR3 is CASSGQGYEKLFF. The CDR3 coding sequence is TGTGCCAGCAGTGGTCAGGGGTATGAAAAACTGTTTTTT.

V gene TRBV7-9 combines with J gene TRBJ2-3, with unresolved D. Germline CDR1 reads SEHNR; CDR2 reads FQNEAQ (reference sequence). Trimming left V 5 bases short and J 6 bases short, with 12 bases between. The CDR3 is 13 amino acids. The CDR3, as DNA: TGTGCCAGCAGCCCCATACAGCAGGATACGCAGTATTTT. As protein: CASSPIQQDTQYF.

The CDR3 region is CAISASASGDGGYTF. CDR3 nucleotides: TGTGCCATCAGTGCCTCAGCCTCCGGGGATGGAGGCTACACCTTC. The rearrangement links TRBV10-3 to TRBJ1-2; D unclear. The CDR3 extends over 15 amino acids. Trimming pared 4 bases from V and 8 bases from J, leaving 20 bases between. CDR1 is ENHRY, CDR2 SYGVKD, per germline.

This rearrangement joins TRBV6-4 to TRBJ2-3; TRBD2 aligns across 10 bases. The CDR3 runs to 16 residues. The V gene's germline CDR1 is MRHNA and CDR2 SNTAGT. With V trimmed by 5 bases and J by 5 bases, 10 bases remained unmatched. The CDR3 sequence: CASSRAGGNRRDTQYF. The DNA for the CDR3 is TGTGCCAGCAGTCGAGCGGGAGGGAACAGGAGAGATACGCAGTATTTT.

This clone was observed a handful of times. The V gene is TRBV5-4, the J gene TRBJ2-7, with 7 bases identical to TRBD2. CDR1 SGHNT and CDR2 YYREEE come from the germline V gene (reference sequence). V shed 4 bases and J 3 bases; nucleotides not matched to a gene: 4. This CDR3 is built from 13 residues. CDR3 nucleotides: TGTGCCAGCAGCGACGGGACTAACTACGAGCAGTACTTC. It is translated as CASSDGTNYEQYF.

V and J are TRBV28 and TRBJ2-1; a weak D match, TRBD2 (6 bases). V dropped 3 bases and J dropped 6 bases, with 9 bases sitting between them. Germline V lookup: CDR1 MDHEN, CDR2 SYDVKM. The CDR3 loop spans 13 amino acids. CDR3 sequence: CASSFPGVNEQFF. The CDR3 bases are TGTGCCAGCAGTTTTCCGGGGGTCAATGAGCAGTTCTTC.

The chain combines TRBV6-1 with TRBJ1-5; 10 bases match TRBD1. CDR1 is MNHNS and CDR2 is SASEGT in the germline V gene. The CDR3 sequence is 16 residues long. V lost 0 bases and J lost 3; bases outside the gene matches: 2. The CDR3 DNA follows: TGTGCCAGCAGTGAAGCGGGGACAGGGGACAATCAGCCCCAGCATTTT. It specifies CASSEAGTGDNQPQHF.